The following is a T cell receptor beta chain sequence with its context. Its antigen is currently not known. Base qualities are missing; no much larger clone stands one base away. CDR3 length: 15 amino acids, cysteine to phenylalanine. Only the CDR3 part of the read is kept: 45 bases, read in frame from the first base. The junction carries 14 bases between V and J, which are trimmed by 4 bases and 3 bases respectively. CDR1 and CDR2 are drawn from the germline V gene: SGHNT, YENEEA. These data originate in a study of cytomegalovirus exposure and HLA in healthy donors (dated by TCRdb to about 2017). Regarding the research as a whole: According to an earlier analysis of several hundred of the donors, about 179 million T cells yielded 90 million to 140 million unique TCR beta sequences and 276 Gb of sequence data. The number of typed donors differed by locus: about 629-640 for A, B, C, DRB1 and DQB1; some 500 for DQA1; fewer than 610 for DPA1; and 400 to 480 for DPB1. All discovery cohort repertoires had been generated using a single sequencing platform. A handful of DR-DQ haplotypes were handled as single units for association and clustering because linkage in the cohort was strong. Class I and class II HLA loci were covered by the typing at four-digit resolution. Around 300 gigabases of sequencing data and approximately 93 million unique TCR sequences were included in an early release covering 550 to 650 HLA-typed donors. Donor age, sex, ethnicity and CMV serostatus were collected together with the repertoire data. The study aimed to test whether signatures of past pathogen exposure could be identified by cataloging public T cell receptors. Using immunosequencing, the study profiled T cell repertoires from about 650 subjects and related those repertoires to cytomegalovirus serostatus. A later genetic analysis used genome-wide SNP genotypes for 398 of the 666 donors, treating that subset as a discovery cohort. Across some 400 genotyped donors of the cohort, an average of about 200,000 unique TCR beta nucleotide sequences per donor were sequenced, and roughly 20% of those sequences were non-productive. In an earlier analysis of 587 of the donors, high-throughput TCR beta sequencing was used to judge whether each TCR beta V gene segment behaved as functional or pseudogenic. Along with the approximately 670-subject first cohort, a separate validation cohort of over a hundred different subjects was used. In a later analysis, previously published TCR beta repertoires from 670 or so donors were re-analyzed and high-resolution HLA genotyping was added so that TCR occurrence patterns could be studied. The genetic ancestry cluster associated with self-reported Caucasian donors included 65% to 90% of the 300 to 450 genotyped donors. High-throughput TCR immunosequencing, statistical association of individual TCRs with disease status, and machine learning were combined to predict cytomegalovirus infection status. Rather than drawing on any new phenotypic data, the later analysis identified candidate immune exposures from TCR beta sequences and the way those sequences occurred across donors. Study-level results and caveats: Most TCR sequences were seen in very few donors, while some public TCRs were found in many individuals. In the study, 150 to 200 TCR beta chains were listed as associated with cytomegalovirus. Because counts were too low, 15 or so rarely observed V segments, including chromosome 9 orphons, were excluded from the earlier analysis of 587 of the donors. In a later analysis, most CMV-associated TCR beta chains were found to appear HLA-restricted, with HLA associations seemingly driven largely by CMV exposure. Compared with equally common non-associated chains, HLA-associated TCR beta chains in a later analysis were more clonally expanded and had lower generation probabilities. In both the original and validation cohorts, the classifier was reported to diagnose cytomegalovirus status with high specificity and sensitivity. V-gene and J-gene trimming of TCR beta chains was associated with a missense DCLRE1C variant in a later genetic analysis, and the association was replicated in an independent cohort. Immune exposure information for the cohort was limited to CMV serostatus. Some IMGT-functional V segments, including TRBV6-2 and TRBV6-3, could not be distinguished by the 87-base-pair reads and were therefore excluded. When HLA alleles, especially DR and DQ, strongly co-occurred, TCR associations were difficult to assign to individual alleles. In vitro tests confirmed that a few of the cytomegalovirus-associated TCR beta chains recognize cytomegalovirus antigens. Specific HLA alleles were associated with some 15,000 TCR beta sequences at a false discovery rate of 0.05 in a later analysis. Correlated functional status among segregating V segments might be attributable to linkage disequilibrium, but an unknown experimental factor could not be ruled out. Broadly in line with IMGT annotations, most TCR beta V segments showed up in productive rearrangements about 90% or about 30% of the time in an earlier analysis of around 600 of the donors. Because HLA typing was missing for some donors at each locus, association tests included only the typed subset. According to a later analysis, parvovirus B19, influenza, CMV and Epstein-Barr virus appeared linked to several top co-occurrence clusters. In a later analysis, the rate of TCR association differed among HLA loci, with DRB1 alleles having the most associated TCRs and HLA-C alleles having the fewest. The authors suggested that the approach could potentially be extended to other disease states and immunological phenotypes. According to a later genetic analysis, donors in an Asian-associated ancestry cluster had fewer N-insertions in productive TCRs than the roughly 670-donor mean. A group of highly shared sequence variants was considered likely to be a technical artifact of the sequencing pipeline. The presence/absence analyses assumed that sequencing depth was roughly uniform across donors, and that assumption may not be true. This cohort had only TCR beta chains sequenced, and the lack of alpha or paired-chain data limited which features could be detected. A further reported finding was that TCR beta sequences accurately predicted the HLA-A and HLA-B alleles for most subjects in the first cohort.

In total, approximately 690 healthy bone marrow donors made up the cohort. All cohort members were sampled while nominally healthy, although unrecorded immune exposures were likely present. The donor tested CMV seronegative, placing the donor among the 350 or so seronegative members of the cohort. Every donor gave a peripheral blood sample, and the peripheral blood mononuclear cells from that sample were used for TCR beta sequencing. Genomic DNA extraction from the blood cell samples was performed with the Qiagen DNeasy Blood Extraction Kit. Libraries were built with the immunoSEQ multiplex PCR assay. The multiplex PCR relied on a mix of 60 forward primers for TCR Vbeta segments and 13 reverse primers for TCR Jbeta segments. Amplification of the CDR3 region of rearranged TCR beta genes was performed with a multiplex PCR assay on genomic DNA. Amplified TCR beta libraries were sequenced as 87-base-pair reads on the Illumina HiSeq System. Turning to the authors' computational methods: In a later analysis, 80 million or so unique TCR beta chains were counted across the 500 to 850 repertoires, and roughly 9.9 million of these chains were shared by at least two donors. Raw reads were error-corrected and collapsed into unique sequences by a nearest-neighbor algorithm in which closely related sequences were merged to remove PCR and sequencing errors. Alignment of CDR3 sequences to IMGT reference sequences was used to assign V, D and J gene segments. For a sequence to be retained, at least a six-nucleotide match to both a V gene segment and a J gene segment was required. A rearrangement counted as productive if the CDR3 had no stop codons and remained in frame with V and J, and every other rearrangement counted as non-productive. Following IMGT convention, CDR3 was defined as the stretch from the second conserved V-encoded cysteine up to the conserved J-encoded phenylalanine. In an earlier analysis of just under 600 of the donors, sequences lacking an unambiguous match to a single V gene segment were excluded. An earlier analysis of several hundred of the donors called V segments functional above 56.7% productive rearrangements and segregating when the between-donor standard deviation exceeded 5%. A statistical classification framework was developed to diagnose cytomegalovirus status using the catalog of TCR beta chain sequences. In a later analysis, TCR nucleotide sequences were compared against IMGT/GENE-DB human TR gene sequences so that V and J genes could be assigned. In a later analysis, CDR3 sequences and most-parsimonious VDJ recombination scenarios were assigned using the TCRdist pipeline. In a later analysis, each TCR beta chain was defined by its CDR3 amino acid sequence together with its V-gene family, and reads lacking a unique V-gene family were excluded. A later analysis removed over 500 highly shared, low-generation-probability nucleotide sequences to deal with suspected cross-contamination and a sequencing artifact. For each public chain, a later analysis derived a clonal expansion index from normalized ranks of inferred template counts within each repertoire. In a later analysis, generation probabilities were computed using a VDJ recombination model fitted to out-of-frame rearrangements, and the results were checked against IGoR. In a later analysis, TCR-TCR, TCR-HLA and TCR-CMV co-occurrence was scored with hypergeometric tests, and a repertoire-size bias correction was applied to TCR pairs. In a later analysis, false discovery rates were estimated by permuting HLA or CMV assignments 20 times. In a later analysis, co-occurring TCRs were grouped with DBSCAN, and TCRdist sequence similarity was added when clustering was performed within HLA-allele-positive subsets. Co-occurrence clustering excluded repertoires with fewer than 30,000 or more than 120,000 public chains, plus five with anomalous nucleotide sharing. TCRdb retrieved this table from immuneACCESS and kept in-frame rearrangements only. Not all clones are present; in checked studies, unresolved V genes account for under half, and no reason is known for the remainder. Clonal size and the V and J genes are those of that table, whereas D and trimming came from the DNA. This sample has approximately 210,000 clones in its table, and around 80% of those were observed once. The top ten constitute less than 2% of the sample.

The sequence joins TRBV11-3 to TRBJ2-3; TRBD2 might be the D gene, on 5 matching bases. Sequenced input: PBMCs. The TCR originated in a man younger than 30 in good health and CMV-seronegative. CDR3 region: CASSSGGIETDTQYF. The sequenced DNA: TGTGCCAGCAGCTCAGGAGGCATAGAAACAGATACGCAGTATTTT. When the CDR3 is completed using the reference TRBV11-3 and TRBJ2-3 genes on either side, the full variable domain is EAGVVQSPRYKIIEKKQPVAFWCNPISGHNTLYWYLQNLGQGPELLIRYENEEAVDDSQLPKDRFSAERLKGVDSTLKIQPAELGDSAVYLCASSSGGIETDTQYFGPGTRLTVL.